These 19 T cell receptor beta chains share one sample of origin, sequenced in a study of monozygotic twins with inflammatory bowel disease. Reanalyzing the 5' RACE reads, TCRdb keeps one entry per CDR3 protein, without DNA. In all, the sample yields about 420,000 distinct CDR3 sequences. Material for sequencing was blood. Every receptor here comes from a human donor with ulcerative colitis or Crohn's disease, or a healthy co-twin of an affected twin (not recorded which).

V gene TRBV29-1 combines with J gene TRBJ2-5; the D gene TCRdb calls, TRBD2, cannot be checked with no DNA. The CDR3 is made up of 14 amino acids. Per germline, CDR1 SQVTM and CDR2 ANQGSEA. CDR3 protein: CSVESPFVRETQYF.

J is TRBJ1-4 and V is TRBV6-2 or TRBV6-3; TCRdb reports TRBD1, a call that lacks DNA to check it against. The CDR3 runs 15 residues. Per the germline V gene, CDR1 is MNHEY and CDR2 is SVGEGT. CDR3 amino acids: CASRDTGGSNEKLFF.

The chain links TRBV7-8 to TRBJ1-2; TCRdb indicates TRBD1, and absent DNA this call remains unverified. CDR1 SGHVS and CDR2 FQNEAQ come from the germline V gene. There are 16 residues in the CDR3. The CDR3 reads CASSSRGNRGVGGYTF.

The chain carries TRBV27 and TRBJ2-1; the TCRdb D gene call, TRBD1, has no DNA to confirm it. The CDR3 is 13 amino acids. CDR1 MNHEY and CDR2 SMNVEV come from the germline V gene (reference sequence). CDR3 sequence reads: CASSLSPLYEQFF.

The chain employs TRBV20-1 and TRBJ1-2. The CDR3 is 16 residues long. The germline gives CDR1 DFQATT, CDR2 SNEGSKA (reference sequence). The CDR3: CSAPVGNTVGSYGYTF.

The chain carries TRBV5-1 and TRBJ2-5; there is no DNA to check the TCRdb D call of TRBD1. The CDR3 length is 13 residues. Germline V CDR1 and CDR2: SGHRS, YFSETQ. CDR3 sequence reads: CASSLEGGETQYF.

V gene TRBV27 combines with J gene TRBJ2-7. The CDR3 runs 14 residues. Germline-derived CDR1 and CDR2 are MNHEY and SMNVEV (reference sequence). The CDR3 protein is CASSLSGSRGEQYF.

The chain couples TRBV28 to TRBJ2-1; TCRdb outputs TRBD2, but without DNA this stays unchecked. Germline assignment: CDR1 MDHEN and CDR2 SYDVKM. This CDR3 comprises 16 residues. This CDR3 is CASSRGTSGHYNEQFF. Full variable domain (missing parts from reference TRBV28 and TRBJ2-1): DVKVTQSSRYLVKRTGEKVFLECVQDMDHENMFWYRQDPGLGLRLIYFSYDVKMKEKGDIPEGYSVSREKKERFSLILESASTNQTSMYLCASSRGTSGHYNEQFFGPGTRLTVL.

The chain uses TRBV20-1 and TRBJ2-7. The CDR3 consists of 12 residues. The germline CDR1 and CDR2 sequences are DFQATT and SNEGSKA (reference sequence). CDR3: CSARLVGYEQYF.

This sequence joins TRBV27 and TRBJ1-6; TCRdb names TRBD1, which stays unverified in the absence of DNA. The CDR3 contains 14 residues. CDR1 is MNHEY, CDR2 SMNVEV, per germline (reference sequence). The CDR3 is CASSLSGEVTPLHF.

The rearrangement links TRBV29-1 to TRBJ2-3. The germline gives CDR1 SQVTM, CDR2 ANQGSEA. The CDR3 contains 12 residues. CDR3 amino acids: CSVELRTDTQYF.

The genes are TRBV12-3 or TRBV12-4 and TRBJ2-1; the TRBD1 assignment by TCRdb is unverifiable without DNA. The CDR3 extends over 14 amino acids. This CDR3 is CASSFPQGAGEQFF.

The chain couples TRBV12-5 to TRBJ1-5; TCRdb returns TRBD1, unconfirmable since there is no DNA. CDR1 and CDR2 from the germline V gene are LGHNT and FRNRAP. This CDR3 comprises 14 residues. The CDR3 is CASGPGQGNQPQHF.

The rearrangement links TRBV3-1 to TRBJ2-7; TCRdb designates TRBD1, a call that cannot be tested without DNA. From germline, CDR1 is LGHDT and CDR2 YNNKEL (reference sequence). The CDR3 length is 17 residues. The chain's CDR3 is CASSQDWRGGILYEQYF.

The V and J genes are TRBV11-2 and TRBJ2-3; TCRdb lists TRBD2, though no DNA is available to test this call. CDR1 and CDR2 (germline): SGHAT, FQNNGV. The CDR3 extends over 14 amino acids. The CDR3 sequence is CASSPLHGLDTQYF.

The chain uses TRBV5-1 and TRBJ2-7. Germline V gene data show CDR1 as SGHRS and CDR2 as YFSETQ. This CDR3 is built from 14 residues. This CDR3 is CASSLEKASYEQYF.

The chain carries TRBV7-9 and TRBJ1-1. CDR1 and CDR2 from the germline V gene are SEHNR and FQNEAQ (reference sequence). The CDR3 covers 12 residues. CDR3 in amino acids: CASSQLYTEAFF.

The CDR3 loop is CASSSGQQETQYF. The rearrangement links TRBV3-1 to TRBJ2-5; TCRdb returns TRBD1, unconfirmable since there is no DNA. The germline V gene encodes CDR1 LGHDT and CDR2 YNNKEL (reference sequence). CDR3 length equals 13 residues.

The V call is TRBV25-1, the J call TRBJ2-7. This CDR3 has 11 residues. Germline-derived CDR1 and CDR2 are MGHDK and SYGVNS. CDR3 sequence: CASSHYYEQYF.